Reported below is one TCR beta chain. This sample was taken from a study of control samples from healthy donors and cancer patients. The CDR3 runs to 14 residues. Per the germline V gene, CDR1 is SGDLS and CDR2 is YYNGEE. Trimming removed 0 bases from V and 1 base from J, with 7 bases in between. Generated by immunoSEQ multiplex PCR, the TCRdb table keeps only in-frame clones and is missing some. The repertoire holds 95,000 to 130,000 clones, with around 87% as singletons. The receptor comes from a woman aged 45-60 years with colorectal cancer. The sample was PBMCs. The rearrangement uses TRBV9 and TRBJ1-1; unclear D gene. CDR3 amino acids: CASSVEWGNTEAFF. The CDR3 DNA follows: TGTGCCAGCAGCGTAGAGTGGGGGAACACTGAAGCTTTCTTT.